This is a list of T cell receptor beta chains from one sample in a study of blood T cell repertoires in COVID-19. Produced via immunoSEQ multiplex PCR; TCRdb's table is partial and in-frame only. The sample yields 150,000 or so clones, roughly 90% seen once. Sequenced input: peripheral blood. The receptors derive from a human donor in a cohort sampled during active COVID-19. Each CDR3 is given with its conserved first and last residue. The D gene is left open where the match is weak. A row's size may be missing; if present it is once, few, many or a size class.

d_call: NA
j_call: TRBJ1-2
clone_size: NA
v_call: TRBV19
cdr3_nt: TGTGCCAGTAGCACAGGGAACGGGGACTATGGCTACACCTTC
cdr3_aa: CASSTGNGDYGYTF

d_call: NA
j_call: TRBJ1-2
clone_size: NA
v_call: TRBV28
cdr3_nt: TGTGCCATCCCCGGGGATGGGGGCGATGGCTACACCTTC
cdr3_aa: CAIPGDGGDGYTF

d_call: NA
j_call: TRBJ1-2
clone_size: NA
v_call: TRBV14
cdr3_nt: TGTGCCAGCAGCCGGATTGTCAACAGGGCCAACTATGGCTACACCTTC
cdr3_aa: CASSRIVNRANYGYTF

d_call: TRBD1
j_call: TRBJ1-6
clone_size: NA
v_call: TRBV5-1
cdr3_nt: TGCGCCAGCAGCGGACAGGGCGGTAATTCACCCCTCCACTTT
cdr3_aa: CASSGQGGNSPLHF

d_call: TRBD2
j_call: TRBJ2-1
clone_size: NA
v_call: TRBV5-6
cdr3_nt: TGTGCCAGCAGCCCCTCCGGCGGGAGGCACCTCTACAATGAGCAGTTCTTC
cdr3_aa: CASSPSGGRHLYNEQFF

d_call: TRBD2
j_call: TRBJ2-5
clone_size: NA
v_call: TRBV9
cdr3_nt: TGTGCCAGCAGCGCCGCGGGGGGGCGGGAGACCCAGTACTTC
cdr3_aa: CASSAAGGRETQYF

d_call: NA
j_call: TRBJ2-1
clone_size: NA
v_call: TRBV7-8
cdr3_nt: TGTGCCAGCAGCTCCTCGGGAATAAATAATTACAATGAGCAGTTCTTC
cdr3_aa: CASSSSGINNYNEQFF

d_call: NA
j_call: TRBJ1-2
clone_size: NA
v_call: TRBV6-2/TRBV6-3
cdr3_nt: TGTGCCAGCAGTTACTCAGACACCACTAACTATGGCTACACCTTC
cdr3_aa: CASSYSDTTNYGYTF

d_call: TRBD1
j_call: TRBJ2-6
clone_size: NA
v_call: TRBV7-8
cdr3_nt: TGTGCCAGCAGCCCCACCGGGACAGGGGCGACTGGGGCCAACGTCCTGACTTTC
cdr3_aa: CASSPTGTGATGANVLTF

d_call: TRBD1
j_call: TRBJ2-4
clone_size: NA
v_call: TRBV19
cdr3_nt: TGTGCCAGTAGCCGGGACAGGGAAAACATTCAGTACTTC
cdr3_aa: CASSRDRENIQYF

d_call: TRBD1
j_call: TRBJ1-6
clone_size: NA
v_call: TRBV6-5
cdr3_nt: TGTGCCAGCAGTCGACAGGGGGTTGCACCCCTCCACTTT
cdr3_aa: CASSRQGVAPLHF

d_call: NA
j_call: TRBJ1-6
clone_size: NA
v_call: TRBV28
cdr3_nt: TGTGCCACCCAACAGGGACTAGCCCTCCACTTT
cdr3_aa: CATQQGLALHF

d_call: TRBD2
j_call: TRBJ2-1
clone_size: NA
v_call: TRBV5-4
cdr3_nt: TGTGCCAGCAGCTTGTTTAGCGGGAGAGGGACTGAGCAGTTCTTC
cdr3_aa: CASSLFSGRGTEQFF

d_call: NA
j_call: TRBJ2-5
clone_size: NA
v_call: TRBV27
cdr3_nt: TGTGCCAGCAGTTTAAGTCTGGCCGGGGAGACCCAGTACTTC
cdr3_aa: CASSLSLAGETQYF

d_call: NA
j_call: TRBJ2-2
clone_size: few
v_call: TRBV11-3
cdr3_nt: TGTGCCAGCAGCTTACGGGGCGCGGGGCGCACCGGGGAGCTGTTTTTT
cdr3_aa: CASSLRGAGRTGELFF

d_call: NA
j_call: TRBJ1-2
clone_size: many
v_call: TRBV4-1
cdr3_nt: TGCGCCAGCAGCCAAGATCACAGTTCTAACTATGGCTACACCTTC
cdr3_aa: CASSQDHSSNYGYTF

d_call: TRBD1
j_call: TRBJ2-7
clone_size: once
v_call: TRBV19
cdr3_nt: TGTGCCAGTTCCGAGACGGGACAGATCTACGAGCAGTACTTC
cdr3_aa: CASSETGQIYEQYF

d_call: TRBD1
j_call: TRBJ1-2
clone_size: once
v_call: TRBV6-1
cdr3_nt: TGTGCCAGCAGTGAGGACAGGGCCCCATATGGCTACACCTTC
cdr3_aa: CASSEDRAPYGYTF

d_call: TRBD1
j_call: TRBJ2-2
clone_size: NA
v_call: TRBV6-5
cdr3_nt: TGTGCCAGCAGAAGTCAGGGGGCCTCCGGGGAGCTGTTTTTT
cdr3_aa: CASRSQGASGELFF

d_call: TRBD2
j_call: TRBJ2-7
clone_size: NA
v_call: TRBV3-1/TRBV3-2
cdr3_nt: TGTGCCAGCAGCCAAGTGGGAGCGGGGGGCTACGAGCAGTACTTC
cdr3_aa: CASSQVGAGGYEQYF

d_call: NA
j_call: TRBJ1-2
clone_size: NA
v_call: TRBV6-5
cdr3_nt: TGTGCCAGCAGTTACTCACAGGGTGGCTACACCTTC
cdr3_aa: CASSYSQGGYTF

d_call: TRBD1
j_call: TRBJ2-7
clone_size: NA
v_call: TRBV2
cdr3_nt: TGTGCCAGCAGCTGGGACAGGCCAGACCACTACGAGCAGTACTTC
cdr3_aa: CASSWDRPDHYEQYF

d_call: NA
j_call: TRBJ2-2
clone_size: NA
v_call: TRBV20-1
cdr3_nt: TGCAGTGCTAGTTCACTAGCAGACACCGGGGAGCTGTTTTTT
cdr3_aa: CSASSLADTGELFF

d_call: NA
j_call: TRBJ2-7
clone_size: once
v_call: TRBV7-3
cdr3_nt: TGTGCCAGCAGCTCCCCCGGCTACGAGCAGTACTTC
cdr3_aa: CASSSPGYEQYF

d_call: NA
j_call: TRBJ1-5
clone_size: once
v_call: TRBV29-1
cdr3_nt: TGCAGCGACCGAGGCAGGGAAGGGTCCTATAGCAATCAGCCCCAGCATTTT
cdr3_aa: CSDRGREGSYSNQPQHF

d_call: NA
j_call: TRBJ2-3
clone_size: NA
v_call: TRBV19
cdr3_nt: TGTGCCAGTAGTAGGACTTGGCGGAGCACAGATACGCAGTATTTT
cdr3_aa: CASSRTWRSTDTQYF

d_call: TRBD1
j_call: TRBJ1-2
clone_size: NA
v_call: TRBV7-2
cdr3_nt: TGTGCCAGCAGCTTAGGACAGGGGCCTAACTATGGCTACACCTTC
cdr3_aa: CASSLGQGPNYGYTF

d_call: NA
j_call: TRBJ1-3
clone_size: once
v_call: TRBV9
cdr3_nt: TGTGCCAGCAGCGTAACGTCAGGCTGGAACTCTGGAAACACCATATATTTT
cdr3_aa: CASSVTSGWNSGNTIYF

d_call: TRBD1
j_call: TRBJ1-1
clone_size: NA
v_call: TRBV5-5
cdr3_nt: TGTGCCAGCAGCGGACAGGGTGACACTGAAGCTTTCTTT
cdr3_aa: CASSGQGDTEAFF

d_call: TRBD1
j_call: TRBJ1-2
clone_size: NA
v_call: TRBV7-2
cdr3_nt: TGTGCCAGCAGCTTATTTTCCCCGGGACAGGCTAACTATGGCTACACCTTC
cdr3_aa: CASSLFSPGQANYGYTF

d_call: NA
j_call: TRBJ2-1
clone_size: NA
v_call: TRBV2
cdr3_nt: TGTGCCAGCAGTGATCAGGGGTGGTATGAGCAGTTCTTC
cdr3_aa: CASSDQGWYEQFF

d_call: NA
j_call: TRBJ1-5
clone_size: NA
v_call: TRBV6-2/TRBV6-3
cdr3_nt: TGTGCCAGCAGTTTTGTTCAAAATCAGCCCCAGCATTTT
cdr3_aa: CASSFVQNQPQHF

d_call: TRBD1
j_call: TRBJ2-6
clone_size: many
v_call: TRBV2
cdr3_nt: TGTGCCAGCAGTGGACAGGGTTATTCTGGGGCCAACGTCCTGACTTTC
cdr3_aa: CASSGQGYSGANVLTF

d_call: NA
j_call: TRBJ1-2
clone_size: once
v_call: TRBV28
cdr3_nt: TGTGCCAGCAGTTTCCCCCCACAGGGAGACTATGGCTACACCTTC
cdr3_aa: CASSFPPQGDYGYTF

d_call: TRBD2
j_call: TRBJ2-7
clone_size: NA
v_call: TRBV19
cdr3_nt: TGTGCCAGTACCTCAACTAGCGCGCCCTACGAGCAGTACTTC
cdr3_aa: CASTSTSAPYEQYF

d_call: NA
j_call: TRBJ1-6
clone_size: few
v_call: TRBV2
cdr3_nt: TGTGCCAGCACATCCGGGGGGGTCGGGAATTCACCCCTCCACTTT
cdr3_aa: CASTSGGVGNSPLHF

d_call: TRBD1
j_call: TRBJ2-7
clone_size: NA
v_call: TRBV6-5
cdr3_nt: TGTGCCAGCAGTTCCCTGGACAGGGGAGTCGAGCAGTACTTC
cdr3_aa: CASSSLDRGVEQYF

d_call: NA
j_call: TRBJ2-1
clone_size: NA
v_call: TRBV15
cdr3_nt: TGTGCCACCAGCTCGGACAGTCTGGGTGATGAGCAGTTCTTC
cdr3_aa: CATSSDSLGDEQFF

d_call: TRBD2
j_call: TRBJ2-3
clone_size: NA
v_call: TRBV10-2
cdr3_nt: TGCGCCAGCAGTTCGGGACTAGCTAGCACAGATACGCAGTATTTT
cdr3_aa: CASSSGLASTDTQYF

d_call: NA
j_call: TRBJ1-1
clone_size: NA
v_call: TRBV6-5
cdr3_nt: TGTGCCAGCAGTTACAGGAGACAGACCGAAGCTTTCTTT
cdr3_aa: CASSYRRQTEAFF

d_call: TRBD1
j_call: TRBJ1-2
clone_size: NA
v_call: TRBV4-2
cdr3_nt: TGTGCCAGCAGCCAAGGAGGGACAGGGGGATACGGCTACACCTTC
cdr3_aa: CASSQGGTGGYGYTF

d_call: NA
j_call: TRBJ1-2
clone_size: NA
v_call: TRBV19
cdr3_nt: TGTGCCAGCAGTCTCTGGCTGGGACAAGAGAACTATGGCTACACCTTC
cdr3_aa: CASSLWLGQENYGYTF

d_call: NA
j_call: TRBJ1-1
clone_size: NA
v_call: TRBV12-3/TRBV12-4
cdr3_nt: TGTGCCAGCAGTTTAAGGGGGACTGAAGCTTTCTTT
cdr3_aa: CASSLRGTEAFF

d_call: NA
j_call: TRBJ2-7
clone_size: many
v_call: TRBV5-4
cdr3_nt: TGTGCCAGCAGCTTGATCCCCGGGGACGAGCAGTACTTC
cdr3_aa: CASSLIPGDEQYF

d_call: TRBD1
j_call: TRBJ2-2
clone_size: NA
v_call: TRBV2
cdr3_nt: TGTGCCGGGGGACAGGGGTTCTCCGGGGAGCTGTTTTTT
cdr3_aa: CAGGQGFSGELFF

d_call: NA
j_call: TRBJ1-1
clone_size: NA
v_call: TRBV28
cdr3_nt: TGTGCCAGCAGTTTAAACCCTACCATGAACACTGAAGCTTTCTTT
cdr3_aa: CASSLNPTMNTEAFF

d_call: TRBD1
j_call: TRBJ1-1
clone_size: NA
v_call: TRBV5-1
cdr3_nt: TGCGCCAGCAGCCCCACAGGGGTTGACACTGAAGCTTTCTTT
cdr3_aa: CASSPTGVDTEAFF

d_call: NA
j_call: TRBJ1-1
clone_size: NA
v_call: TRBV5-4
cdr3_nt: TGTGCCAGCAGCCGCCCGGGGAACACTGAAGCTTTCTTT
cdr3_aa: CASSRPGNTEAFF

d_call: NA
j_call: TRBJ2-5
clone_size: NA
v_call: TRBV7-9
cdr3_nt: TGTGCCAGCAGCCCGGACAGAGAGACCCAGTACTTC
cdr3_aa: CASSPDRETQYF

d_call: TRBD1
j_call: TRBJ1-2
clone_size: NA
v_call: TRBV5-1
cdr3_nt: TGCGCCAGCAGCTTGGCCATCGGACAGGGGGGCGGCTACACCTTC
cdr3_aa: CASSLAIGQGGGYTF

d_call: NA
j_call: TRBJ2-7
clone_size: NA
v_call: TRBV7-2
cdr3_nt: TGTGCCAGCAGCTTTGAGGATAGCCGGAACTACGAGCAGTACTTC
cdr3_aa: CASSFEDSRNYEQYF

d_call: NA
j_call: TRBJ2-5
clone_size: NA
v_call: TRBV5-1
cdr3_nt: TGCGCCAGCAGCCCCCGGACAGACCAAGAGACCCAGTACTTC
cdr3_aa: CASSPRTDQETQYF

d_call: NA
j_call: TRBJ1-3
clone_size: NA
v_call: TRBV5-1
cdr3_nt: TGCGCCAGCAGCGAACAGGGTTTCTCTGGAAACACCATATATTTT
cdr3_aa: CASSEQGFSGNTIYF

d_call: TRBD1
j_call: TRBJ2-2
clone_size: NA
v_call: TRBV5-1
cdr3_nt: TGCGCCAGCAGCTTACAGGGGTCCGGCGACACCGGGGAGCTGTTTTTT
cdr3_aa: CASSLQGSGDTGELFF